The following is a TCR beta chain sequence with its context. The antigen is undetermined. This sample stems from a study of T cell responses to AZD1222 COVID-19 vaccine. General study points: The sample set comprised mostly white British donors with more females, and clonal diversity was possibly underestimated.

This CDR3 is built from 13 residues. The V end lost 9 bases, the J end lost 6 bases, and 17 bases lay between the germline ends. Germline V CDR1 and CDR2: LGHNA, YNFKEQ. Assay: immunoSEQ multiplex PCR; the TCRdb copy retains only in-frame clones and omits some. The sample holds over 100,000 clones, roughly 92% seen once. The clonotype comes from an adult in good health. The chain recombines TRBV4-2 with TRBJ1-2, with a possible D match to TRBD1 (6 bases). The input for sequencing was peripheral blood, taken on day 0 of AZD1222 vaccination. CDR3 sequence: CARTGGARDGYTF. CDR3 DNA: TGTGCCAGAACGGGGGGGGCCCGGGATGGCTACACCTTC.